This T cell receptor beta chain was recovered during a study of blood T cell repertoires in COVID-19. Study-level background: Italy, Spain and the United States were the sources of the convalescent and acute COVID-19 samples. Nucleic acid was either cDNA or gDNA, and it came from T cells, B-cell-depleted T cells, or PBMCs.

As originally analysed: It was from reference gene primer amplification that nucleated cell counts were estimated. Assay: immunoSEQ multiplex PCR; the TCRdb copy retains only in-frame clones and omits some. V and J calls and clone size are as listed in that table; D and trimming were resolved from the DNA. Of 100,000 to 150,000 clones listed, roughly 90% are singletons. There are 14 residues in the CDR3. The germline gives CDR1 SGHTA, CDR2 FQGNSA. After removal of 1 base from V and 5 bases from J, the junction contained 4 bases not matched to a gene. Sequencing was done on a sample of peripheral blood. This sequence was found in a man between 70 and 80 years old with active COVID-19. V gene TRBV7-2 combines with J gene TRBJ1-2; 7 bases match TRBD1. In nucleotides, the CDR3 is TGTGCCAGCAGCTTAGGGCGGGACAGTTATGGCTACACCTTC. Its translation: CASSLGRDSYGYTF.